The present entry profiles one TCR beta chain with its context. This clonotype was counted a few times. No antigen is known for it. Base qualities are missing; no much larger clone stands one base away. The TCR beta CDR3 regions were amplified from RNA transcripts. The first round of RT-PCR for the TCR CDR3 was performed with the HTBI primer set and the Qiagen OneStep RT-PCR kit. Libraries were constructed in a second round of multiplex PCR, after which size selection and purification were carried out. The libraries were sequenced on an Illumina HiSeq2000 using paired-end 100 bp reads. On the study's bioinformatics: SOAPnuke was used to process the raw data, throwing out any read that contained adapters or uncalled bases, had a mean Phred below 15, or lacked an exact constant-primer or identifier match. COPE v1.2.5 was used to merge high-quality paired reads, and clonotypes were defined as unique nucleotide sequences. MiTCR v1.1 was used to align the clonotypes against IMGT TRBV, TRBD and TRBJ reference segments. Analysis was restricted to V-J combinations with a frequency above 0.0001, which covered roughly 99% of repertoires. A TCS score was defined as the ratio between F50 (clonal expansion) and ExV (chaos), using BLOSUM62-based TCRdist between CDR3 peptides within each V-J. Welch's t-statistics and random forest reduced roughly 530 V-J features to 10 to 15, which were used in a naive Bayes classifier (R e1071). TCRdb cleaned the public reads at Q25 with fastp, built clones with MiXCR and kept in-frame beta chains. Every CDR3 protein is listed once, alongside the most common genes and DNA of its rows. The V and J calls come from TCRdb's annotation, not from the publication. Present in this sample are 200,000 to 250,000 distinct CDR3 sequences, around a sixth of which were seen just once. Jointly, the top ten make up roughly 49% of the sample.

The record originates from a study of T cells in Graves' hyperthyroidism and ophthalmopathy (dated by TCRdb to the late 2010s). Context from the whole study: Peripheral blood was collected at initial diagnosis, before any treatment. To identify TCR V-J signatures that set the groups apart, the researchers used a discovery cohort of about a hundred patients, made up of 40 to 45 with Graves' ophthalmopathy and some 58 with stable Graves' hyperthyroidism. An independent validation cohort of 18 to 20 hyperthyroidism patients and 17 patients who later progressed to ophthalmopathy tested prospective prediction of ophthalmopathy. For training and testing, the 100 or so patients in the discovery cohort were randomly divided in a 7:3 ratio. The study also compared thyroid tissue and blood T-cell repertoires from more than 5 Graves' hyperthyroidism patients. After sampling, hyperthyroidism patients received methimazole starting at 30 mg daily, and ophthalmopathy patients received high-dose intravenous methylprednisolone. The paper reports TCR Vbeta CDR3 sequencing of some 140 peripheral blood samples: around 45 ophthalmopathy, under 80 hyperthyroidism and some 17 progressor patients.

A patient counted as having stable Graves' hyperthyroidism if no progression to ophthalmopathy occurred over 18 months of follow-up. Hyperthyroidism patients were aged 18 to 65 years and newly diagnosed, with disease duration of less than 2 months. Any patient with an uncontrolled infection, another autoimmune disease, pregnancy or lactation was excluded. Diagnoses were established on the basis of clinical symptoms, serum thyroxine and TRAb, thyroid ultrasound, and orbital computed tomography. Ficoll-Paque density gradient centrifugation was used to isolate PBMCs from 10 ml of fresh peripheral blood. Total RNA was extracted using Trizol reagent, and RNA quality was assessed on an Agilent 2100 Bioanalyzer. What the study reported, not specific to this receptor: Ophthalmopathy was separated from stable hyperthyroidism by a 13 V-J signature model, with 85% to 90% sensitivity and roughly 81% specificity obtained in cross-validation and 80%/75% obtained in testing. Blood samples also contained most of the expanded thyroid clonotypes (frequency above 0.001), which suggests that blood repertoires may reflect thyroid immune responses. In validation, the model predicted progression to ophthalmopathy with 60% to 71% sensitivity and approximately 74% specificity, a median of about 6.7 months before onset. No statistical method was used to fix the sample size in advance, and group allocation was not hidden from the investigators.

Trimming costs V 3 bases and J 0 bases, and their ends lie 15 bases apart. According to the germline V gene (reference sequence), CDR1 reads LGHDT and CDR2 reads YNNKEL. The CDR3 holds 17 amino acids from the cysteine to the phenylalanine. The sequence is cut down to CDR3 DNA, 51 bases in frame from base 1. The rearranged chain carries TRBV3-1 and TRBJ1-3, with a weak D call of TRBD1 (5 bases match). The sequencing input was blood. The receptor was isolated from a woman in her fifties or sixties with Graves' hyperthyroidism. Read as DNA, the sequence is TGTGCCAGCAGCCACCCTAAGGGCGGGACCTCTGGAAACACCATATATTTT. Its translation is CASSHPKGGTSGNTIYF.